This is a list of T cell receptor beta chains from one sample in a study of cytomegalovirus exposure and HLA in healthy donors. The table came from immunoSEQ multiplex PCR; TCRdb's copy has only in-frame clones and leaves some out. The table shows approximately 150,000 clones, with roughly 89% occurring only once. The sample consisted of PBMCs. The receptor source for this set is a woman under 40 in good health and CMV-seronegative. The CDR3 runs from the conserved cysteine through the conserved F or W. The D gene is left open where the match is weak. Clone size is stated in some rows and not others, as once, few, many or a class when expanded.

clone size	V gene	D gene	J gene	CDR3 protein	CDR3 DNA
.	TRBV7-9	.	TRBJ1-6	CASSFSGLGRGSPLHF	TGTGCCAGCAGCTTCAGCGGTCTAGGGAGAGGGTCACCCCTCCACTTT
.	TRBV4-1	TRBD1	TRBJ1-2	CASRTSDQGAYGYTF	TGCGCCAGCAGAACAAGCGACCAGGGGGCTTATGGCTACACCTTC
.	TRBV15	TRBD1	TRBJ1-3	CATRQTGETNTIYF	TGTGCCACCAGACAGACAGGGGAAACTAACACCATATATTTT
.	TRBV4-1	TRBD1	TRBJ2-7	CASKLGQGVSYEQYF	TGCGCCAGCAAGCTTGGACAGGGGGTCTCCTACGAGCAGTACTTC
.	TRBV5-1	TRBD2	TRBJ2-1	CASSLYGTSDEQFF	TGCGCCAGCAGCTTGTACGGGACTAGCGATGAGCAGTTCTTC
.	TRBV6-1	.	TRBJ1-5	CASTDRYSNQPQHF	TGTGCCAGCACTGATAGATATAGCAATCAGCCCCAGCATTTT
.	TRBV7-9	TRBD2	TRBJ2-3	CASSLERGGPDTQYF	TGTGCCAGCAGCTTAGAACGGGGGGGGCCAGATACGCAGTATTTT
.	TRBV5-1	TRBD1	TRBJ2-1	CASSTGAPNEQFF	TGCGCCAGCAGCACAGGGGCCCCCAATGAGCAGTTCTTC
.	TRBV6-5	.	TRBJ1-1	CASSPRQSMNTEAFF	TGTGCCAGCAGTCCCAGACAGAGCATGAACACTGAAGCTTTCTTT
.	TRBV7-9	TRBD2	TRBJ2-3	CASSLTGGQKGTQYF	TGTGCCAGCAGCCTTACGGGGGGGCAAAAGGGTACGCAGTATTTT
.	TRBV4-2	TRBD2	TRBJ2-3	CASSQVSGTSGGHTDTQYF	TGTGCCAGCAGCCAAGTTTCGGGGACTAGCGGGGGACACACAGATACGCAGTATTTT
.	TRBV27	TRBD2	TRBJ2-5	CASSSGLAGGQETQYF	TGTGCCAGCAGCTCCGGACTAGCGGGGGGACAAGAGACCCAGTACTTC
once	TRBV6-1	.	TRBJ1-5	CASKRQGGAQPQHF	TGTGCCAGCAAACGGCAGGGAGGTGCTCAGCCCCAGCATTTT
.	TRBV2	.	TRBJ1-3	CASSNEQGNTIYF	TGTGCCAGCAGTAACGAACAGGGAAACACCATATATTTT
.	TRBV4-2	.	TRBJ2-3	CASSQGTANTDTQYF	TGTGCCAGCAGCCAAGGGACTGCTAACACAGATACGCAGTATTTT
.	TRBV7-2	TRBD1	TRBJ2-7	CASTLTDRDPYEQYF	TGTGCCAGCACCCTAACGGACAGGGACCCCTACGAGCAGTACTTC
.	TRBV7-9	TRBD2	TRBJ2-5	CASSPLPSGPQTQYF	TGTGCCAGCAGCCCACTACCTAGCGGGCCACAGACCCAGTACTTC
.	TRBV7-9	TRBD1	TRBJ1-6	CASSGTGTGLSSYNSPLHF	TGTGCCAGCAGCGGAACCGGGACAGGGTTAAGCTCCTATAATTCACCCCTCCACTTT
.	TRBV14	TRBD1	TRBJ1-2	CASSPSGQGDANYGYTF	TGTGCCAGCAGCCCCTCGGGACAGGGGGACGCTAACTATGGCTACACCTTC
.	TRBV4-1	TRBD2	TRBJ2-1	CASSQEIRGGTDNEQFF	TGCGCCAGCAGCCAAGAAATCCGCGGGGGGACTGACAATGAGCAGTTCTTC
once	TRBV6-1	.	TRBJ1-2	CASSAGGLVYGYTF	TGTGCCAGCAGTGCGGGGGGGCTAGTCTATGGCTACACCTTC
.	TRBV18	TRBD1	TRBJ2-7	CASSPGVRTGRTSYEQYF	TGTGCCAGCTCACCTGGAGTAAGGACAGGGCGGACGTCCTACGAGCAGTACTTC
.	TRBV6-1	TRBD1	TRBJ2-4	CASSAGTGEPKNIQYF	TGTGCCAGCAGTGCTGGGACAGGGGAACCCAAAAACATTCAGTACTTC
.	TRBV4-1	.	TRBJ1-4	CASSQDSEGIGTNEKLFF	TGCGCCAGCAGCCAAGATTCGGAGGGGATCGGGACTAATGAAAAACTGTTTTTT
once	TRBV4-1	.	TRBJ1-4	CASSTGDEKLFF	TGCGCCAGCAGCACCGGAGACGAAAAACTGTTTTTT
.	TRBV18	TRBD1	TRBJ2-7	CASSPPTGGPYEQYF	TGTGCCAGCTCACCACCGACAGGGGGCCCCTACGAGCAGTACTTC